The table lists the clone carrying this T cell receptor (beta chain) with a count of one. With V trimmed by 1 base and J by 6 bases, 6 bases remained unmatched. CDR3 length: 16 residues. The V gene's germline CDR1 is SGHTS and CDR2 YDEGEE. Assay: immunoSEQ multiplex PCR; the TCRdb copy retains only in-frame clones and omits some. The table shows 100,000 to 150,000 clones, with roughly 90% occurring only once. This sample was included in a study of control samples from healthy donors and cancer patients. The receptor was isolated from a woman aged 45 to 65 in good health. This sequence joins TRBV5-8 and TRBJ1-4, with 10 bases aligning to TRBD1. The sequencing sample was made of blood. The CDR3 region is CASSLRSGTGDEKLFF. The CDR3 bases are TGTGCCAGCAGCTTGAGGTCCGGGACAGGGGATGAAAAACTGTTTTTT.